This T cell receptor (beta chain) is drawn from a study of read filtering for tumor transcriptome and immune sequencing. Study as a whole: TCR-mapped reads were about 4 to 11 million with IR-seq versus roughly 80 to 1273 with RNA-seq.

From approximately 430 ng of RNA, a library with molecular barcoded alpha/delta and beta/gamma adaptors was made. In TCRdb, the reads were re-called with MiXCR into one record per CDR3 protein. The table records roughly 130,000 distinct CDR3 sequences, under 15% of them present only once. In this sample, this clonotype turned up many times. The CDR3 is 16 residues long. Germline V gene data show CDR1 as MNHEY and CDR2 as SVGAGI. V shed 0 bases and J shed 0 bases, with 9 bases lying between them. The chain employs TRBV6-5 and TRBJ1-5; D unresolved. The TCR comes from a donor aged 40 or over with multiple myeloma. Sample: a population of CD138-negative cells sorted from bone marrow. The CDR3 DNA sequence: TGTGCCAGCAGTTACTCGGGCCGGAATAGCAATCAGCCCCAGCATTTT. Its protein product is CASSYSGRNSNQPQHF.